Listed below are T cell receptor beta chains from one sample, sequenced in a study of T cell responses to AZD1222 COVID-19 vaccine. Libraries were prepared by immunoSEQ multiplex PCR; TCRdb keeps only in-frame clonotypes and omits some of them. The sample has 85,000 to 95,000 clones, approximately 91% seen once. Here the sequenced sample was peripheral blood, taken 28 days after the second AZD1222 dose. Receptor source: an adult who received the AZD1222 COVID-19 vaccine. CDR3s include the opening cysteine and the closing phenylalanine or tryptophan. Fields, in order: D gene, J gene, clone size, V gene, CDR3 protein, CDR3 DNA. A D gene is named only where the DNA matches it firmly. A clone size is listed for some rows: how often the clone was seen (once, few, many), or a class if it is expanded.

D: TRBD2; J: TRBJ2-5; size: .; V: TRBV11-2; CDR3: CASSFGTSGGTWETQYF; DNA: TGTGCCAGCAGCTTCGGGACTAGCGGGGGCACGTGGGAGACCCAGTACTTC
D: .; J: TRBJ1-6; size: .; V: TRBV5-5; CDR3: CASSLFGSPLHF; DNA: TGTGCCAGCAGCCTCTTCGGATCACCCCTCCACTTT
D: .; J: TRBJ2-2; size: .; V: TRBV6-2/TRBV6-3; CDR3: CASSYSSDPQDPNTGELFF; DNA: TGTGCCAGCAGTTACTCCTCAGACCCCCAGGACCCGAACACCGGGGAGCTGTTTTTT
D: TRBD1; J: TRBJ2-2; size: .; V: TRBV6-2/TRBV6-3; CDR3: CASSTPPGQGAQGTGELFF; DNA: TGTGCCAGCAGTACGCCCCCGGGACAGGGGGCGCAGGGCACCGGGGAGCTGTTTTTT
D: TRBD1; J: TRBJ1-3; size: few; V: TRBV19; CDR3: CASSRGQGATGNTIYF; DNA: TGTGCCAGTAGTAGGGGACAGGGGGCGACCGGAAACACCATATATTTT
D: TRBD1; J: TRBJ1-2; size: .; V: TRBV6-2/TRBV6-3; CDR3: CASSYLWQGAYGYTF; DNA: TGTGCCAGCAGTTACCTCTGGCAGGGGGCTTATGGCTACACCTTC
D: .; J: TRBJ1-5; size: .; V: TRBV28; CDR3: CASSRPYNQPQHF; DNA: TGTGCCAGCAGTCGACCCTACAATCAGCCCCAGCATTTT
D: .; J: TRBJ2-3; size: .; V: TRBV3-1/TRBV3-2; CDR3: CASSQDSGTDTQYF; DNA: TGTGCCAGCAGCCAAGATTCCGGGACAGATACGCAGTATTTT
D: .; J: TRBJ2-7; size: once; V: TRBV27; CDR3: CASSSGEISYEQYF; DNA: TGTGCCAGCAGTTCCGGCGAAATCTCCTACGAGCAGTACTTC
D: .; J: TRBJ1-1; size: .; V: TRBV19; CDR3: CASSSPGGVNTEAFF; DNA: TGTGCCAGTAGTTCCCCGGGGGGGGTAAACACTGAAGCTTTCTTT
D: TRBD1; J: TRBJ1-5; size: .; V: TRBV30; CDR3: CAWSPGQVGQPQHF; DNA: TGTGCCTGGAGCCCCGGACAGGTCGGCCAGCCCCAGCATTTT
D: .; J: TRBJ1-2; size: few; V: TRBV7-9; CDR3: CASGTAGGYTF; DNA: TGTGCCAGCGGGACGGCGGGTGGCTACACCTTC
D: .; J: TRBJ1-1; size: .; V: TRBV6-5; CDR3: CASSYSTSGTEAFF; DNA: TGTGCCAGCAGTTACTCGACCAGTGGCACTGAAGCTTTCTTT
D: .; J: TRBJ1-1; size: .; V: TRBV5-6; CDR3: CASSSRTEAFF; DNA: TGTGCCAGCAGCTCGCGCACTGAAGCTTTCTTT
D: TRBD1; J: TRBJ1-5; size: .; V: TRBV11-2; CDR3: CASSSDRGQPQHF; DNA: TGTGCCAGCAGCTCAGACAGGGGCCAGCCCCAGCATTTT
D: TRBD1; J: TRBJ1-4; size: .; V: TRBV18; CDR3: CASSRITGATNEKLFF; DNA: TGTGCCAGCTCACGGATCACAGGGGCAACTAATGAAAAACTGTTTTTT
D: .; J: TRBJ2-3; size: .; V: TRBV2; CDR3: CASSEQTADTQYF; DNA: TGTGCCAGCAGTGAACAAACCGCAGATACGCAGTATTTT
D: .; J: TRBJ2-6; size: .; V: TRBV2; CDR3: CASSESSSGANVLTF; DNA: TGTGCCAGCAGTGAATCATCTAGTGGGGCCAACGTCCTGACTTTC
D: .; J: TRBJ1-1; size: few; V: TRBV5-4; CDR3: CASSTGQMRAFF; DNA: TGTGCCAGCAGCACAGGACAGATGAGAGCTTTCTTT
D: .; J: TRBJ1-1; size: .; V: TRBV30; CDR3: CAWSVRGLILGAFF; DNA: TGTGCCTGGAGTGTACGGGGACTCATTTTAGGAGCTTTCTTT
D: .; J: TRBJ1-3; size: .; V: TRBV7-9; CDR3: CASSPRQANSGNTIYF; DNA: TGTGCCAGCAGCCCCCGACAGGCCAACTCTGGAAACACCATATATTTT
D: TRBD1; J: TRBJ1-1; size: .; V: TRBV5-1; CDR3: CASSFSWTGNTEAFF; DNA: TGCGCCAGCAGCTTCTCTTGGACAGGGAACACTGAAGCTTTCTTT
D: .; J: TRBJ2-2; size: .; V: TRBV7-8; CDR3: CASSKLGELFF; DNA: TGTGCCAGCTCAAAGCTAGGGGAGCTGTTTTTT
D: .; J: TRBJ1-6; size: .; V: TRBV19; CDR3: CASSIQGSYNSPLHF; DNA: TGTGCCAGTAGTATACAGGGGTCCTATAATTCACCCCTCCACTTT
D: .; J: TRBJ1-3; size: .; V: TRBV6-6; CDR3: CASSYSWTAGNTIYF; DNA: TGTGCCAGCAGTTACTCGTGGACCGCGGGAAACACCATATATTTT
D: .; J: TRBJ2-6; size: medium-sized; V: TRBV3-1/TRBV3-2; CDR3: CASSLYIIRGVGDSGANVLTF; DNA: TGTGCCAGCAGTCTCTACATAATACGGGGTGTGGGTGACTCTGGGGCCAACGTCCTGACTTTC
D: TRBD2; J: TRBJ2-2; size: .; V: TRBV14; CDR3: CASSRRDYYTGELFF; DNA: TGTGCCAGCAGCCGCCGGGACTACTACACCGGGGAGCTGTTTTTT
D: .; J: TRBJ1-2; size: .; V: TRBV7-8; CDR3: CASSFSLNYGYTF; DNA: TGTGCCAGCAGTTTCTCCCTAAACTATGGCTACACCTTC
D: .; J: TRBJ1-1; size: .; V: TRBV27; CDR3: CASSFRGTRQEAFF; DNA: TGTGCCAGCAGTTTCCGGGGGACAAGACAGGAAGCTTTCTTT
D: .; J: TRBJ1-1; size: once; V: TRBV4-1; CDR3: CASSQGQITEAFF; DNA: TGCGCCAGCAGCCAAGGACAGATCACTGAAGCTTTCTTT
D: .; J: TRBJ1-5; size: .; V: TRBV28; CDR3: CASSPWTSGGNQPQHF; DNA: TGTGCCAGCAGCCCATGGACGTCCGGGGGGAATCAGCCCCAGCATTTT
D: .; J: TRBJ1-1; size: .; V: TRBV6-5; CDR3: CASSYHRLAREAFF; DNA: TGTGCCAGCAGTTACCACAGGTTAGCCCGGGAAGCTTTCTTT